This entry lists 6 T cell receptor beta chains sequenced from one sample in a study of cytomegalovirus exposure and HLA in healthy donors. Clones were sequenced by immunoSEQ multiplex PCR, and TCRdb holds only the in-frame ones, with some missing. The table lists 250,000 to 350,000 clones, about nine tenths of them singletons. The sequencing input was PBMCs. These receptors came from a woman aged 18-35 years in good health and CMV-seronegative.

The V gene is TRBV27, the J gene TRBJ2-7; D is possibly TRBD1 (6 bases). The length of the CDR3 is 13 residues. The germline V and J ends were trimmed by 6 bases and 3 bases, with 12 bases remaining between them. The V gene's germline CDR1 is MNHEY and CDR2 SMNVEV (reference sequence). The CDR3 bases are TGTGCCAGCAGCCGCCAGGGGCTCTACGAGCAGTACTTC. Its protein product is CASSRQGLYEQYF.

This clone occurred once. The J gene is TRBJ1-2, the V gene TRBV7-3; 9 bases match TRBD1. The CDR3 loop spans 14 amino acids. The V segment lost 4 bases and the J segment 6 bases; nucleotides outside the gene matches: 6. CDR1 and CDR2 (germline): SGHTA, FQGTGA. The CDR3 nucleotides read TGTGCCAGCAGCTCGGGGGACAGGGCGGATGGCTACACCTTC. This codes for CASSSGDRADGYTF.

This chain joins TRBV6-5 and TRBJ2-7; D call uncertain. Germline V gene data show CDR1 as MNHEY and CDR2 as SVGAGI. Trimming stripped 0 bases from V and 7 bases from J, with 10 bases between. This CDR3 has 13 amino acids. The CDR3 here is CASSYSPGREQYF. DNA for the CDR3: TGTGCCAGCAGTTACTCGCCGGGTCGGGAGCAGTACTTC.

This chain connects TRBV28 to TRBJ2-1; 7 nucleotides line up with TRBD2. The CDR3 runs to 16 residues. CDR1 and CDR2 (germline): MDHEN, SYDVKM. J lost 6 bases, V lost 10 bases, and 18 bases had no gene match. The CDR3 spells CATSPGGGSYPNEQFF. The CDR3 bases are TGTGCCACCTCCCCAGGCGGCGGGAGTTACCCCAATGAGCAGTTCTTC.

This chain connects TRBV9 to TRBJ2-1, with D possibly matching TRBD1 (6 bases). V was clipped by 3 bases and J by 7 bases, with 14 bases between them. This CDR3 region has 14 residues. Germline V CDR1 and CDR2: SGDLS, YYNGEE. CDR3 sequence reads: CASSETGDTNEQFF. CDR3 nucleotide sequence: TGTGCCAGCAGCGAAACCGGGGACACAAATGAGCAGTTCTTC. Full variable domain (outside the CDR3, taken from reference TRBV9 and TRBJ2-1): DSGVTQTPKHLITATGQRVTLRCSPRSGDLSVYWYQQSLDQGLQFLIQYYNGEERAKGNILERFSAQQFPDLHSELNLSSLELGDSALYFCASSETGDTNEQFFGPGTRLTVL.

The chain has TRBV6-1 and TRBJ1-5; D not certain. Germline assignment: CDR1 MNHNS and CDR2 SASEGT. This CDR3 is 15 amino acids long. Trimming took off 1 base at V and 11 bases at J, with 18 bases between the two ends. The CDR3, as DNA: TGTGCCAGCAGTGAAGATAGGACTTCGACGGGGTCCCAGCATTTT. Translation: CASSEDRTSTGSQHF.